This TCR beta chain was documented in a study of T cell changes during pregnancy in multiple sclerosis (dated by TCRdb to between 2017 and 2020). As for the study more broadly: In women with multiple sclerosis, the researchers looked at how the T cell repertoire shifted as pregnancy progressed.

For this clone: Its specific antigen is unknown. The record has no base qualities; no much larger clone is one base away.

The receptor library was made with the immunoSEQ multiplex PCR assay. TCRdb's version of the immuneACCESS table is confined to in-frame rearrangements and falls short of the full clone set. An unresolved V gene accounts for under half of the shortfall where checked; the remainder is of unknown origin. This sample gives tens of thousands of clones in total; approximately 93% of them show up just once. The top ten clonotypes cover about 8% of the sample. Counted from cysteine to phenylalanine, this CDR3 has 12 amino acids. Only the CDR3 DNA stays, 36 bases, in frame from base 1. The CDR1 and CDR2 encoded by the germline V gene (reference sequence) are LNHNV and YYDKDF. V is shortened by 4 bases, J by 3 bases, and the region joining them spans 4 bases.

The chain couples TRBV15 to TRBJ1-5, with no reliable assignment of the D segment. The sequenced sample was CD8+ T cells from peripheral blood mononuclear cells, obtained in the third trimester of pregnancy. The source is a female donor with multiple sclerosis, enrolled in a pregnancy study. The DNA reads TGTGCCACCAGCACCCTCAATCAGCCCCAGCATTTT. This is translated as CATSTLNQPQHF.